Listed here are 17 T cell receptor beta chains from one sample, sequenced in a study of CD8 T cells in ankylosing spondylitis. Overall study results and limits: Seemingly characteristic of ankylosing spondylitis blood was a TCR beta motif consisting of several highly homologous variants.

These receptors lack a known antigen. TCRdb reprocessed the 5' RACE reads via MiXCR and lists one record per CDR3 protein. The table has a few hundred thousand distinct CDR3 sequences, 20% to 25% seen once. Sequencing used blood, either unsorted or a sorted T cell fraction (not recorded which). All receptors derive from a male donor with ankylosing spondylitis.

This clonotype showed up just a few times. V and J are TRBV20-1 and TRBJ2-7, with 12 bases fitting TRBD2. This CDR3 has 15 residues. The germline V gene has CDR1 DFQATT and CDR2 SNEGSKA (reference sequence). J lost 3 bases, V lost 4 bases, and 7 bases had no gene match. Here the CDR3 DNA reads TGCAGTGCTATCCCGGGACTAGCGGGTTACTACGAGCAGTACTTC. Encoded protein: CSAIPGLAGYYEQYF.

V is TRBV10-3 and J is TRBJ2-7, with 7 bases aligning to TRBD1. CDR1 and CDR2 (germline): ENHRY, SYGVKD. The CDR3 consists of 16 residues. J was trimmed by 1 base and V by 0 bases; bases with no gene match: 6. CDR3 nucleotide sequence: TGTGCCATCAGTGAGTCTAAGACAGGGCAATCCTACGAGCAGTACTTC. Residues: CAISESKTGQSYEQYF.

This clonotype was recorded a few times. The CDR3 coding sequence is TGTGCCAGCCGCAAAGTGGGGGCTGAACAGCCCCAGCATTTT. Translation gives CASRKVGAEQPQHF. The chain employs TRBV21-1 and TRBJ1-5; the table's TRBD1 call for D was not verified on the DNA. TRBV21-1 is tagged as a pseudogene. The CDR3 length is 14 residues.

The chain carries TRBV28 and TRBJ1-6; possibly TRBD1 for D (5 bases). Germline V lookup: CDR1 MDHEN, CDR2 SYDVKM. The CDR3 totals 17 residues. Trimming shortened V by 6 bases and J by 8 bases, and 23 bases separated the two germline ends. CDR3 sequence: CASSNPGPRFGDSPLHF. Here the CDR3 DNA reads TGTGCCAGCAGCAATCCGGGACCCCGATTCGGGGATTCACCCCTCCACTTT.

The chain links TRBV7-9 to TRBJ2-2, with D perhaps TRBD2 (6 bases). The V and J ends lost 1 base and 2 bases respectively, with 14 bases between them. Germline assignment: CDR1 SEHNR and CDR2 FQNEAQ (reference sequence). CDR3 length equals 17 residues. The CDR3 loop reads CASSLGAVRENTGELFF. For the CDR3, the DNA is TGTGCCAGCAGCTTAGGGGCCGTGCGGGAAAACACCGGGGAGCTGTTTTTT.

This clonotype was counted only a few times. This chain joins TRBV29-1 and TRBJ2-5; no firm D call. Between the trimmed V and J ends, which lost 4 bases and 5 bases, there was a span of 8 bases. Germline V gene sequence: CDR1 SQVTM, CDR2 ANQGSEA. The CDR3 is 11 amino acids. In DNA, the CDR3 is TGCAGCGTTGGGACCCTGGAGACCCAGTACTTC. Protein sequence: CSVGTLETQYF.

This sequence joins TRBV4-3 and TRBJ2-6; tentatively, D is TRBD2 (5 bases). The germline V gene has CDR1 LGHNA and CDR2 YSLEER. Trimming removed 0 bases from V and 2 bases from J, with 8 bases in between. The CDR3 consists of 16 residues. CDR3 bases: TGCGCCAGCAGCCAAGATTCGAGGGCTGGGGCCAACGTCCTGACTTTC. Its protein product is CASSQDSRAGANVLTF.

The chain recombines TRBV11-2 with TRBJ2-7; TRBD1 is a possible D gene (6 bases). The CDR3 has 13 amino acids. Germline values: CDR1 SGHAT, CDR2 FQNNGV. Trimming removed 5 bases from V and 6 bases from J, with 14 bases in between. The CDR3 protein is CASSPTGSGEQYF. CDR3 bases: TGTGCCAGCAGCCCCACAGGGAGTGGCGAGCAGTACTTC.

This chain joins TRBV20-1 and TRBJ2-1; D possibly matches TRBD1 or TRBD2 (5 bases each). Looked up from germline, CDR1 is DFQATT and CDR2 is SNEGSKA (reference sequence). The CDR3 is 15 residues long. V was cut by 3 bases and J by 2 bases, with 14 bases left in between. CDR3 sequence reads: CSASNRDPTYNEQFF. DNA of the CDR3: TGCAGTGCTAGCAACCGGGACCCCACCTACAATGAGCAGTTCTTC.

A remark on this clonotype: The CDR3 ends on some other residue instead of the conserved phenylalanine or tryptophan, so this is likely a read error. The DNA is omitted, as the CDR3 cannot be located on it reliably, and the CDR3 follows TCRdb's listing. The CDR3 region is CASRDRCYEQYI. The rearrangement joins TRBV21-1 to TRBJ2-7; no DNA check was done on the table's D call, TRBD1. TRBV21-1 is labeled a pseudogene. The CDR3 has 12 amino acids, counting both end residues.

This clonotype has just a few counts. This chain connects TRBV2 to TRBJ2-3; TRBD1 aligns across 11 bases. With V trimmed by 6 bases and J by 5 bases, 7 bases remained unmatched. Germline loops: CDR1 SNHLY, CDR2 FYNNEI. The CDR3 length is 15 residues. The CDR3 loop reads CASSKDRGLRDTQYF. Written as DNA, the CDR3 is TGTGCCAGCAGCAAGGACAGGGGGCTAAGAGATACGCAGTATTTT.

The gene calls are TRBV7-3 and TRBJ2-2; D is perhaps TRBD2 (6 bases). Germline lookup yields CDR1 SGHTA and CDR2 FQGTGA. This CDR3 region has 16 residues. V shed 1 base and J shed 1 base, with 10 bases lying between them. CDR3 sequence: CASSLIPAGNTGELFF. The CDR3 DNA reads as TGTGCCAGCAGCTTAATCCCAGCGGGGAACACCGGGGAGCTGTTTTTT.

The chain links TRBV28 to TRBJ2-7; D gene unclear. The germline V gene encodes CDR1 MDHEN and CDR2 SYDVKM. The V and J ends lost 6 bases and 2 bases respectively, with 11 bases between them. The CDR3 sequence is 13 residues long. The CDR3: CASRHSNTYEQYF. The CDR3 DNA follows: TGTGCCAGCAGACATTCTAATACCTACGAGCAGTACTTC.

This clonotype was seen a few times. V is TRBV28 and J is TRBJ1-5, with D unresolved. The CDR3 is made up of 13 amino acids. Germline-derived CDR1 and CDR2 are MDHEN and SYDVKM. The V end was cut by 2 bases, the J end by 7 bases, with 9 bases between. The CDR3 loop reads CASSLQVDQPQHF. The CDR3 bases are TGTGCCAGCAGTTTACAGGTAGACCAGCCCCAGCATTTT.

The rearrangement joins TRBV3-1 to TRBJ1-2, with 9 bases that match TRBD1. The J segment lost 2 bases and the V segment lost 4 bases, leaving 5 bases of the junction unmatched. The CDR3 has 15 residues. Germline loops: CDR1 LGHDT, CDR2 YNNKEL (reference sequence). The CDR3 DNA follows: TGTGCCAGCAGCCCAGGACAGGGGACCAACTATGGCTACACCTTC. It codes for CASSPGQGTNYGYTF. The full variable domain, in which reference TRBV3-1 and TRBJ1-2 provide the parts outside the CDR3, is DTAVSQTPKYLVTQMGNDKSIKCEQNLGHDTMYWYKQDSKKFLKIMFSYNNKELIINETVPNRFSPKSPDKAHLNLHINSLELGDSAVYFCASSPGQGTNYGYTFGSGTRLTVV.

The chain recombines TRBV20-1 with TRBJ2-7; 12 bases are shared with TRBD2. The germline V gene encodes CDR1 DFQATT and CDR2 SNEGSKA (reference sequence). V was clipped by 0 bases and J by 13 bases; unmatched bases: 4. This CDR3 has 12 amino acids. DNA for the CDR3: TGCAGTGCTAGAGATAGACTAGCGGGAGACTACTTC. The encoded protein is CSARDRLAGDYF.

The chain links TRBV18 to TRBJ2-7; no firm D call. CDR3 size: 14 residues. Germline assignment: CDR1 KGHSH and CDR2 LQKENI. V was cut by 2 bases and J by 4 bases, with 12 bases left in between. CDR3 residues: CASSPTRSQYEQYF. The CDR3 coding sequence is TGTGCCAGCTCACCAACCAGGTCCCAATACGAGCAGTACTTC.